A single TCR beta chain is shown here with its context. The source of the sample is a study of T cell changes during pregnancy in multiple sclerosis. Germline V lookup: CDR1 MNHEY, CDR2 SVGAGI. V was clipped by 6 bases and J by 1 base; unmatched bases: 7. The CDR3 has 15 amino acids. Generated by immunoSEQ multiplex PCR, the TCRdb table keeps only in-frame clones and is missing some. In the table there are about 49,000 clones, about 90% of which are singletons. The clonotype was recovered from a female donor in good health, enrolled as a control in a pregnancy study. V and J are TRBV6-5 and TRBJ1-1, with TRBD1 identical over 8 bases. The material sequenced was peripheral blood, taken after pregnancy. The CDR3 loop is CASSLDRGPNTEAFF. CDR3 in DNA: TGTGCCAGCAGCCTCGACAGGGGACCGAACACTGAAGCTTTCTTT.